The rows below give T cell receptor beta chains drawn from one sample of a study of T cell repertoires in cytomegalovirus infection. TCRdb re-analysed the reads in MiXCR, keeping a single row per CDR3 protein. The sample holds 300,000 or so distinct CDR3 sequences, about 23% seen once. The material sequenced was PBMCs. The receptors shown here come from a human donor in good health (CMV status not recorded). Some clones in this sample may be carry-over from other donors' samples. Both conserved end residues are part of each CDR3. Fields, in order: clone size, D gene, V gene, J gene, CDR3 protein, CDR3 DNA. D genes are given only for firm matches. Rows may omit the clone size; those that give it use once, few, many or a size class.

abundance: .
d_gene: .
v_gene: TRBV15
j_gene: TRBJ2-7
CDR3aa: CATSRGLTGVEQYF
CDR3nt: TGTGCCACCAGCAGAGGCCTCACGGGGGTCGAGCAGTACTTC

abundance: many
d_gene: TRBD1
v_gene: TRBV11-2
j_gene: TRBJ1-5
CDR3aa: CASSLGQGPNQPQHF
CDR3nt: TGTGCCAGCAGCTTGGGACAGGGGCCCAATCAGCCCCAGCATTTT

abundance: .
d_gene: .
v_gene: TRBV29-1
j_gene: TRBJ2-7
CDR3aa: CSVAPGRASEQYF
CDR3nt: TGCAGCGTTGCCCCGGGACGGGCAAGCGAGCAGTACTTC

abundance: .
d_gene: .
v_gene: TRBV20-1
j_gene: TRBJ2-1
CDR3aa: CSARVWLVAYNEQFF
CDR3nt: TGCAGTGCTAGAGTTTGGCTAGTGGCCTACAATGAGCAGTTCTTC

abundance: .
d_gene: .
v_gene: TRBV6-2/TRBV6-3
j_gene: TRBJ2-2
CDR3aa: CASTHDTGELFF
CDR3nt: TGTGCCAGCACCCACGACACCGGGGAGCTGTTTTTT

abundance: .
d_gene: TRBD1
v_gene: TRBV7-8
j_gene: TRBJ2-7
CDR3aa: CASSLDSGGEAYEQYF
CDR3nt: TGTGCCAGCAGCTTAGATTCAGGGGGTGAAGCCTACGAGCAGTACTTC

abundance: many
d_gene: .
v_gene: TRBV7-9
j_gene: TRBJ2-7
CDR3aa: CASSSSGFREQYF
CDR3nt: TGTGCCAGCAGCTCATCAGGGTTTCGCGAGCAGTACTTC

abundance: .
d_gene: TRBD1
v_gene: TRBV5-1
j_gene: TRBJ2-2
CDR3aa: CASSLGRQGMTGELFF
CDR3nt: TGCGCCAGCAGCTTGGGAAGACAGGGGATGACCGGGGAGCTGTTTTTT

abundance: many
d_gene: .
v_gene: TRBV7-8
j_gene: TRBJ1-4
CDR3aa: CASSLASTGDEKLFF
CDR3nt: TGTGCCAGCAGCTTAGCGTCGACAGGAGATGAAAAACTGTTTTTT

abundance: .
d_gene: .
v_gene: TRBV12-3/TRBV12-4
j_gene: TRBJ2-5
CDR3aa: CASASGLAQYF
CDR3nt: TGTGCCAGCGCGTCGGGGTTGGCCCAGTACTTC

abundance: few
d_gene: TRBD1
v_gene: TRBV28
j_gene: TRBJ1-4
CDR3aa: CASSPSGTGREKLFF
CDR3nt: TGTGCCAGCAGCCCAAGCGGGACAGGGCGGGAAAAACTGTTTTTT

abundance: many
d_gene: .
v_gene: TRBV7-2
j_gene: TRBJ2-6
CDR3aa: CASSLASSGAGANVLTF
CDR3nt: TGTGCCAGCAGCTTAGCTTCCTCCGGTGCTGGGGCCAACGTCCTGACTTTC

abundance: .
d_gene: .
v_gene: TRBV20-1
j_gene: TRBJ2-6
CDR3aa: CSARDGRSSGANVLTF
CDR3nt: TGCAGTGCTAGAGATGGTCGGAGCTCTGGGGCCAACGTCCTGACTTTC

abundance: many
d_gene: TRBD2
v_gene: TRBV7-2
j_gene: TRBJ2-3
CDR3aa: CASSLGGGSFDTQYF
CDR3nt: TGTGCCAGCAGCTTAGGCGGCGGGAGTTTTGATACGCAGTATTTT

abundance: .
d_gene: .
v_gene: TRBV20-1
j_gene: TRBJ2-3
CDR3aa: CSARGLQIFTDTQYF
CDR3nt: TGCAGTGCTAGAGGGCTCCAAATCTTCACAGATACGCAGTATTTT

abundance: few
d_gene: TRBD2
v_gene: TRBV19
j_gene: TRBJ2-1
CDR3aa: CASSHTSGALDEQFF
CDR3nt: TGTGCCAGTAGTCACACTAGCGGGGCCTTGGATGAGCAGTTCTTC

abundance: many
d_gene: .
v_gene: TRBV7-2
j_gene: TRBJ1-5
CDR3aa: CASSFFNQPQHF
CDR3nt: TGTGCCAGCAGCTTTTTCAATCAGCCCCAGCATTTT

abundance: .
d_gene: .
v_gene: TRBV6-2/TRBV6-3
j_gene: TRBJ2-1
CDR3aa: CASSPRVRPRAEQFF
CDR3nt: TGTGCCAGCAGTCCACGGGTCCGCCCCCGGGCGGAGCAGTTCTTC

abundance: .
d_gene: .
v_gene: TRBV12-3/TRBV12-4
j_gene: TRBJ1-1
CDR3aa: CASSSFSRGGTEAFF
CDR3nt: TGTGCCAGCAGTTCTTTTTCTAGAGGGGGCACTGAAGCTTTCTTT

abundance: .
d_gene: .
v_gene: TRBV11-2
j_gene: TRBJ2-5
CDR3aa: CASGVGVQETQYF
CDR3nt: TGTGCCAGCGGAGTAGGGGTCCAAGAGACCCAGTACTTC

abundance: .
d_gene: .
v_gene: TRBV28
j_gene: TRBJ2-7
CDR3aa: CASSSDRTYEQYF
CDR3nt: TGTGCCAGCAGTTCTGACAGAACCTACGAGCAGTACTTC

abundance: many
d_gene: TRBD1
v_gene: TRBV7-2
j_gene: TRBJ1-2
CDR3aa: CASSPRQGWGYTF
CDR3nt: TGTGCCAGCAGCCCCCGACAGGGGTGGGGCTACACCTTC

abundance: many
d_gene: .
v_gene: TRBV12-3/TRBV12-4
j_gene: TRBJ2-7
CDR3aa: CASSPGTDPYEQYF
CDR3nt: TGTGCCAGCAGTCCCGGGACTGACCCCTACGAGCAGTACTTC

abundance: .
d_gene: .
v_gene: TRBV11-3
j_gene: TRBJ2-2
CDR3aa: CASSLAGTGDTGELFF
CDR3nt: TGTGCCAGCAGCCTAGCGGGGACAGGGGACACCGGGGAGCTGTTTTTT

abundance: .
d_gene: TRBD1
v_gene: TRBV12-3/TRBV12-4
j_gene: TRBJ1-1
CDR3aa: CASSRQGGNTEAFF
CDR3nt: TGTGCCAGCAGCCGACAGGGGGGGAACACTGAAGCTTTCTTT

abundance: .
d_gene: .
v_gene: TRBV12-3/TRBV12-4
j_gene: TRBJ2-1
CDR3aa: CASSLGGDRRIVPEVYNEQFF
CDR3nt: TGTGCCAGCAGTTTAGGCGGAGACAGGAGGATCGTCCCGGAGGTGTACAATGAGCAGTTCTTC

abundance: few
d_gene: TRBD1
v_gene: TRBV29-1
j_gene: TRBJ1-1
CDR3aa: CSGDRGSF
CDR3nt: TGCAGCGGGGACAGGGGGTCTTTT

abundance: few
d_gene: TRBD1
v_gene: TRBV6-1
j_gene: TRBJ2-7
CDR3aa: CASRPGTAYEQYF
CDR3nt: TGTGCCAGCAGGCCCGGGACAGCCTACGAGCAGTACTTC